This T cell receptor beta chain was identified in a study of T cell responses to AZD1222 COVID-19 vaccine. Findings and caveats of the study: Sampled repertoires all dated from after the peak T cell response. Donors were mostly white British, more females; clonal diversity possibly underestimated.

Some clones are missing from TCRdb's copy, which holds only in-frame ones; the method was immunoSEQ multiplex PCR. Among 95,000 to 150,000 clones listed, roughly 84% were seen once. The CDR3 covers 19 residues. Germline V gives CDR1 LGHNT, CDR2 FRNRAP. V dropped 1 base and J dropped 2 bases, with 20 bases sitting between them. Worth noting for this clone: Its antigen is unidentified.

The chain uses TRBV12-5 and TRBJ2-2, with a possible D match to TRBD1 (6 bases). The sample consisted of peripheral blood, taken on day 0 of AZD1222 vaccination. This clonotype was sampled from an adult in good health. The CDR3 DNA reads TGTGCTAGTGGTTTGGCTACGGCGCTGATGGACAGAAACACCGGGGAGCTGTTTTTT. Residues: CASGLATALMDRNTGELFF.